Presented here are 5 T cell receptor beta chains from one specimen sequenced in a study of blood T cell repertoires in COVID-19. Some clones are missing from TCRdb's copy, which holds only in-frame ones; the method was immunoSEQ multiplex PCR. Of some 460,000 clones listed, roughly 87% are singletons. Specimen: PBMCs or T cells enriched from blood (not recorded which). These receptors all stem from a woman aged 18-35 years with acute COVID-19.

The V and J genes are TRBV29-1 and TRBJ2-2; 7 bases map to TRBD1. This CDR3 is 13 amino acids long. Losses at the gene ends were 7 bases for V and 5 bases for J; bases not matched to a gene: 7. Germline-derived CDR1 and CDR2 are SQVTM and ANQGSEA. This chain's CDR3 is CSAGQERTGELFF. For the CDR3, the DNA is TGCAGCGCTGGACAGGAGCGGACCGGGGAGCTGTTTTTT.

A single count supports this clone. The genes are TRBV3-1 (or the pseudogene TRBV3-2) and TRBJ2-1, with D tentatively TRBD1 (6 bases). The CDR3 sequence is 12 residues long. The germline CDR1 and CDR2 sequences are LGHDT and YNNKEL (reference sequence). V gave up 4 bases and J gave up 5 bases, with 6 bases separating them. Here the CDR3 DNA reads TGTGCCAGCAGCCGGACAGACAATGAGCAGTTCTTC. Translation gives CASSRTDNEQFF.

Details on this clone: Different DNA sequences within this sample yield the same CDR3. The CDR3 loop reads CASSSGLAGQETQYF. As DNA, the CDR3 is TGCGCCAGCAGCTCAGGACTAGCGGGACAAGAGACCCAGTACTTC. The rearrangement uses TRBV5-1 and TRBJ2-5; 12 bases are a match to TRBD2. Trimming took 3 bases from V and 2 from J; bases not matched to a gene: 2. This CDR3 is 15 amino acids long. CDR1 SGHRS and CDR2 YFSETQ come from the germline V gene.

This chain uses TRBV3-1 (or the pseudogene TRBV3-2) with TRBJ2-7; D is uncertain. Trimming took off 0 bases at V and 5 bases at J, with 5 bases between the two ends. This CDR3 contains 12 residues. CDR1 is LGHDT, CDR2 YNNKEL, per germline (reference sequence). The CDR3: CASSQDQNEQYF. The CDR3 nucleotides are TGTGCCAGCAGCCAAGACCAAAACGAGCAGTACTTC.

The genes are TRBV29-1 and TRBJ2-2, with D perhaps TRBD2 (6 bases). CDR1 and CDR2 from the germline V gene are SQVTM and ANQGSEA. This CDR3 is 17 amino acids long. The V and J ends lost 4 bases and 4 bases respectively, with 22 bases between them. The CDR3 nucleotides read TGCAGCGTTGTGTGTCCCGGGGGAGCGTGTAGCACCGGGGAGCTGTTTTTT. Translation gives CSVVCPGGACSTGELFF.